A selection of T cell receptor beta chains follows, all from one sample in a study of T cells in localized non-small cell lung cancer. This table comes from immunoSEQ multiplex PCR, and its TCRdb copy is limited to in-frame clones, with some not included. The sample consists of 25,000 to 35,000 clones, more than 70% of them appearing once. Here the sequenced sample was peripheral blood, taken before any cancer treatment. Every receptor here comes from a female donor over 55 with stage III squamous cell lung carcinoma. The CDR3 runs from the conserved cysteine through the conserved F or W. Fields, in order: D gene, J gene, V gene, clone size, CDR3 protein, CDR3 DNA. D genes are given only for firm matches. Part of the rows lack a size; the others show once, few, many or a class for expanded clones.

TRBD2 | TRBJ2-3 | TRBV29-1 | once | CSVEDLAGGRTDTQYF | TGCAGCGTTGAAGATCTGGCGGGAGGGCGCACAGATACGCAGTATTTT
NA | TRBJ1-2 | TRBV5-4 | NA | CASSRLEGDHYGYTF | TGTGCCAGCAGCCGCCTTGAGGGGGATCACTATGGCTACACCTTC
NA | TRBJ2-2 | TRBV19 | NA | CASTWGASTGELFF | TGTGCCAGTACCTGGGGCGCGTCTACCGGGGAGCTGTTTTTT
TRBD2 | TRBJ2-5 | TRBV18 | few | CASSPRARTSGVRETQYF | TGTGCCAGCTCACCACGCGCTAGGACTAGCGGGGTCCGGGAGACCCAGTACTTC
TRBD2 | TRBJ2-7 | TRBV10-2 | once | CASSELIAGLYEQYF | TGCGCCAGCAGTGAGTTGATAGCGGGACTCTACGAGCAGTACTTC
NA | TRBJ2-2 | TRBV4-2 | NA | CASSQDQPGELFF | TGTGCCAGCAGCCAAGATCAACCCGGGGAGCTGTTTTTT
NA | TRBJ1-5 | TRBV6-1 | NA | CASSADRTPRQPQHF | TGTGCCAGCAGTGCAGACAGGACCCCCCGGCAGCCCCAGCATTTT
TRBD1 | TRBJ2-7 | TRBV6-1 | NA | CASSEWWGQTYEQYF | TGTGCCAGCAGTGAATGGTGGGGACAGACCTACGAGCAGTACTTC
TRBD1 | TRBJ2-2 | TRBV7-8 | NA | CASSFNRGTGELFF | TGTGCCAGCAGCTTTAACAGGGGGACCGGGGAGCTGTTTTTT
NA | TRBJ2-5 | TRBV27 | NA | CASSLRGRETQYF | TGTGCCAGCAGTTTGCGAGGACGCGAGACCCAGTACTTC
NA | TRBJ2-7 | TRBV30 | NA | CAWSPPQALSSYF | TGTGCCTGGAGTCCCCCACAGGCGCTTTCCTCGTACTTC
NA | TRBJ2-2 | TRBV5-4 | NA | CASSLEIVGPTGELFF | TGTGCCAGCAGCTTGGAAATAGTGGGGCCTACTGGGGAGCTGTTTTTT
NA | TRBJ2-2 | TRBV5-1 | NA | CASSLIAGELFF | TGCGCCAGCAGCTTGATCGCCGGGGAGCTGTTTTTT
NA | TRBJ1-1 | TRBV28 | once | CASSLSPRGTEAFF | TGTGCCAGCAGTTTATCCCCTCGCGGCACTGAAGCTTTCTTT
NA | TRBJ1-3 | TRBV9 | NA | CASSTTEGTGNTIYF | TGTGCCAGCAGCACAACAGAGGGAACTGGAAACACCATATATTTT
TRBD2 | TRBJ2-1 | TRBV6-1 | NA | CASSEGLATYNEQFF | TGTGCCAGCAGTGAGGGACTAGCGACCTACAATGAGCAGTTCTTC
TRBD1 | TRBJ2-7 | TRBV11-3 | NA | CASSSPGGEQYF | TGTGCCAGCAGCTCCCCAGGGGGCGAGCAGTACTTC
NA | TRBJ1-1 | TRBV15 | NA | CATSRDRGSTTEAFF | TGTGCCACCAGCAGAGATAGGGGGTCGACCACTGAAGCTTTCTTT
NA | TRBJ2-1 | TRBV15 | NA | CATSRRPGDEQFF | TGTGCCACCAGCCGTCGCCCAGGCGATGAGCAGTTCTTC
NA | TRBJ1-1 | TRBV5-1 | NA | CASSSGPGGSTEAFF | TGCGCCAGCAGCTCCGGGCCCGGGGGGAGCACTGAAGCTTTCTTT
TRBD1 | TRBJ2-2 | TRBV29-1 | NA | CSAYRDRDTGELFF | TGCAGCGCTTACCGGGACAGGGACACCGGGGAGCTGTTTTTT
TRBD2 | TRBJ2-1 | TRBV5-1 | NA | CASGGTSGTLGEQFF | TGCGCCAGCGGGGGGACTAGCGGGACCCTCGGTGAGCAGTTCTTC
TRBD1 | TRBJ2-2 | TRBV7-2 | once | CASSSGTGRALGSGELFF | TGTGCCAGCAGCTCTGGGACAGGGCGGGCCCTTGGGTCCGGGGAGCTGTTTTTT
NA | TRBJ1-2 | TRBV13 | NA | CASSLGRDSLYGYTF | TGTGCCAGCAGCTTAGGCCGAGACAGCCTCTATGGCTACACCTTC
TRBD1 | TRBJ2-7 | TRBV5-1 | NA | CASSQAAGGAYEQYF | TGCGCCAGCAGCCAGGCAGCAGGGGGTGCCTACGAGCAGTACTTC
NA | TRBJ2-7 | TRBV19 | NA | CASSSGTQFSYEQYF | TGTGCCAGTAGTTCCGGGACCCAATTCTCCTACGAGCAGTACTTC
TRBD1 | TRBJ2-7 | TRBV5-1 | NA | CASRRGTGVYEQYF | TGCGCCAGCAGGAGAGGGACAGGGGTTTACGAGCAGTACTTC
NA | TRBJ1-1 | TRBV6-1 | NA | CASSEVGERSEAFF | TGTGCCAGCAGTGAAGTAGGGGAGAGGAGTGAAGCTTTCTTT